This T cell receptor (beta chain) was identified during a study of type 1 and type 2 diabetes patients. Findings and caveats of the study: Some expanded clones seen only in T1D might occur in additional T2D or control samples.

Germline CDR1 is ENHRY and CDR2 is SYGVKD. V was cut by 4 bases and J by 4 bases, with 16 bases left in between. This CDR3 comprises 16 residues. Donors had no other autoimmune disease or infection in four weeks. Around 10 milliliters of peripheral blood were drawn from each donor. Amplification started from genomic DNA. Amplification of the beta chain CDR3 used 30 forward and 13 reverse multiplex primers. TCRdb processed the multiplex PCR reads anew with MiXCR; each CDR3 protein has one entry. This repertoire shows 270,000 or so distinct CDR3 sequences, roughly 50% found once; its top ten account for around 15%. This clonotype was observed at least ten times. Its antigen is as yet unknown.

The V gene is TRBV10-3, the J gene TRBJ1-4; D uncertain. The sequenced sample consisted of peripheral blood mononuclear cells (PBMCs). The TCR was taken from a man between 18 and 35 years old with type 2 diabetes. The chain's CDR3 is CAISASPGLNNEKLFF. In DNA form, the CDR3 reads TGTGCCATCAGTGCCAGTCCGGGCCTGAATAATGAAAAACTGTTTTTT.